This T cell receptor beta chain was captured in a study of regulatory T cells in long-lasting Graves disease (dated by TCRdb to the early 2020s). About the full investigation: In the newly diagnosed Graves' disease group, patients had been taking antithyroid drugs for less than 3 months. This study used TCR sequencing and RNA sequencing of peripheral blood to compare persistent Graves' disease patients against newly diagnosed Graves' disease patients. The study took place in China and was registered as a clinical trial. A total of approximately 35 samples were covered by TCR sequencing, comprising some 13 persistent and around 20 newly diagnosed Graves' disease patients.

Libraries were built with multiplex PCR. These reads were obtained on an Illumina HiSeq 4000. To build TCR beta libraries, CDR3 regions were amplified by Arm-PCR using iRepertoire HTBI primers. Before sequencing, the PCR products went through gel purification. Turning to the authors' computational methods: Across samples, approximately 68 TRBV and 14 TRBJ segments were identified and used for gene usage analysis of CDR3 amino acid clonotypes. COPE and FqMerger were used to merge filtered high-quality paired reads into contigs. Contigs were aligned with BLAST to IMGT TRBV, TRBD and TRBJ reference genes, and CDR3 was defined per IMGT. Any clonotype with a frequency above 0.1% was classified as a highly expanded clone. Repertoire diversity was measured by Shannon entropy, and V-J evenness by the Gini coefficient. A clonotype was considered public if more than one individual shared it. TCRdb trimmed public reads at Q25 via fastp, called clones via MiXCR and kept in-frame beta chains. When rows share a CDR3 protein, they turn into one entry using the most common DNA and genes. TCRdb's processing, not the study's, gives the V and J calls here. Recorded for this sample are around 470,000 distinct CDR3 sequences; about 15% of them occurred a single time. The top ten clones comprise approximately 15% of the sample.

Broad study findings and their caveats: The small sample size was acknowledged by the authors as a limitation that may reduce accuracy. Lower TCR Shannon entropy and fewer highly expanded clones were observed in persistent Graves' disease patients than in newly diagnosed patients, which suggested clonal expansion. Because the primary lesion, thyroid tissue, could not be accessed, the study looked at peripheral blood alone. Sequencing and analysis were limited to the TCR beta chain. More public clonotypes were shared among persistent patients (roughly 3,000) than among newly diagnosed patients (966). Persistent disease showed preferential use of TRBV28, TRBJ1-2 and TRBJ2-5, whereas newly diagnosed disease favored TRBV20-1 and TRBJ2-1.

This clonotype was seen many times. The target of this receptor is not known. Base qualities are not recorded, but no much larger clone differs from it by a single base. Reading the label with the study, this specimen's time point is: newly diagnosed GD, antithyroid drugs for less than 3 months. RNA was extracted from PBMCs in TRIzol for both TCR sequencing and RNA sequencing. Graves' disease was diagnosed according to American Thyroid Association guidelines. Recruitment of patients was carried out at an endocrinology department in Xi'an, China. Each patient gave approximately 8.8 milliliters of peripheral blood, collected in an EDTA anticoagulant tube. Ficoll Paque Plus density gradient separation was used to isolate PBMCs, and no additional T cell sorting was done. An Agilent 2100 Bioanalyzer and agarose gel were used to assess RNA quality, and a NanoDrop 2000 was used to measure RNA concentration.

CDR1 SNHLY and CDR2 FYNNEI were looked up in the germline V gene. Including the terminal cysteine and phenylalanine, the CDR3 comprises 14 residues. Only CDR3 DNA is held: 42 bases, read in frame from base 1. For this chain, trimming is 6 bases at the V end and 1 base at the J end, and the number of junction bases without a gene match is 5. The same data also contributed to another study, on T cells in Graves' hyperthyroidism and ophthalmopathy. Per that second paper: A patient counted as having stable Graves' hyperthyroidism if no progression to ophthalmopathy occurred over 18 months of follow-up. The hyperthyroidism patients were between 18 and 65 years old and newly diagnosed, with a disease duration of less than 2 months. The study excluded patients with uncontrolled infections, other autoimmune diseases, pregnancy or lactation. Clinical symptoms, serum thyroxine and TRAb, thyroid ultrasound, and orbital computed tomography formed the basis for the diagnoses. For the first round of RT-PCR on the TCR CDR3, the HTBI primer set was used together with the Qiagen OneStep RT-PCR kit. Most expanded thyroid clonotypes (frequency above 0.001) were also detected in blood, a finding suggesting that blood repertoires may reflect thyroid immune responses. Ophthalmopathy was separated from stable hyperthyroidism by a 13 V-J signature model, with around 90% sensitivity and approximately 81% specificity obtained in cross-validation and 80%/75% obtained in testing. In validation, the model predicted progression to ophthalmopathy a median of around six months before onset, with roughly 70% sensitivity and about 72% specificity. TCR V-J signatures able to tell the groups apart were searched for in a discovery cohort of 90 to 100 patients, of whom 40 to 45 had Graves' ophthalmopathy and roughly 58 had stable Graves' hyperthyroidism. Whether ophthalmopathy could be predicted prospectively was tested in an independent validation cohort made up of under 20 hyperthyroidism patients plus 17 patients who later progressed to ophthalmopathy. The 100 discovery patients were divided at random into training and test sets in a 7:3 ratio. In several Graves' hyperthyroidism patients, the study also compared T-cell repertoires from thyroid tissue with T-cell repertoires from blood. After sampling, hyperthyroidism patients received methimazole starting at 30 mg daily, and ophthalmopathy patients received high-dose intravenous methylprednisolone. A second multiplex PCR round built the libraries, followed by size selection and purification. The libraries were sequenced on an Illumina HiSeq2000 using paired-end 100 bp reads. SOAPnuke was used to process the raw data, removing reads that contained adapters or uncalled bases, had a mean Phred below 15, or lacked an exact match to the constant primer or identifier. High-quality paired reads were merged with COPE v1.2.5, and unique nucleotide sequences were defined as clonotypes. MiTCR v1.1 was used to align the clonotypes against IMGT TRBV, TRBD and TRBJ reference segments. Analysis was restricted to V-J combinations with a frequency above 0.0001, which covered about 99% of repertoires. A TCS score was defined as the ratio of F50 (clonal expansion) to E x V (chaos), with BLOSUM62-based TCRdist applied between CDR3 peptides within each V-J. Welch's t-statistics and random forest reduced around 510 V-J features to fewer than 15, which were used in a naive Bayes classifier (R e1071). No statistical method was used to set the sample size in advance, and investigators knew the group allocation. The paper describes TCR Vbeta CDR3 sequencing of 135 peripheral blood samples, made up of around 41 ophthalmopathy patients, more than 70 hyperthyroidism patients and some 17 progressor patients.

The material sequenced was peripheral blood mononuclear cells (PBMCs), taken at new diagnosis, from a patient treated with antithyroid drugs. This chain joins TRBV2 to TRBJ1-1, with 7 junctional bases fitting TRBD1. This receptor was identified in a woman in her 50s with Graves disease. Donor details come from another sample of the same person, matched by shared clones. The nucleotide sequence reads as follows: TGTGCCAGCAGCCGACAGGGAGGGAACACTGAAGCTTTCTTT. Its coded protein is CASSRQGGNTEAFF.